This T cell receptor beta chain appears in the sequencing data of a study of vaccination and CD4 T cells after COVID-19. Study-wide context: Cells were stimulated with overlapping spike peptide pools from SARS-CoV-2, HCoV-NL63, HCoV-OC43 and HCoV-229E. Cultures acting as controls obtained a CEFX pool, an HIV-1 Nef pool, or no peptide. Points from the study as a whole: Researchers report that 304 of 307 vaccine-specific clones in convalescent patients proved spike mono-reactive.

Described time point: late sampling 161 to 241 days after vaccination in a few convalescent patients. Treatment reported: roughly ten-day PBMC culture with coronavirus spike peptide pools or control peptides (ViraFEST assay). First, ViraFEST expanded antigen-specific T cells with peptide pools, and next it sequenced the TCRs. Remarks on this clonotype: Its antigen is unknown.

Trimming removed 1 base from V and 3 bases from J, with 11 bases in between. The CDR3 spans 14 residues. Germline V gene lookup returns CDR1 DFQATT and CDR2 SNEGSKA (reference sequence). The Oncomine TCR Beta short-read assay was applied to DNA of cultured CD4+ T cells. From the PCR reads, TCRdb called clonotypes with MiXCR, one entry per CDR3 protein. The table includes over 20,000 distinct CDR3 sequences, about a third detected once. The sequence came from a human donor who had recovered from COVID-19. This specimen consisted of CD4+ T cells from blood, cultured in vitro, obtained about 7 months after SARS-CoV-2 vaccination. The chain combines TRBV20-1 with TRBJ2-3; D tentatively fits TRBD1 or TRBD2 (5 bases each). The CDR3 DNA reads TGCAGTGCTAGAGGGGACGGATGGACAGATACGCAGTATTTT. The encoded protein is CSARGDGWTDTQYF.